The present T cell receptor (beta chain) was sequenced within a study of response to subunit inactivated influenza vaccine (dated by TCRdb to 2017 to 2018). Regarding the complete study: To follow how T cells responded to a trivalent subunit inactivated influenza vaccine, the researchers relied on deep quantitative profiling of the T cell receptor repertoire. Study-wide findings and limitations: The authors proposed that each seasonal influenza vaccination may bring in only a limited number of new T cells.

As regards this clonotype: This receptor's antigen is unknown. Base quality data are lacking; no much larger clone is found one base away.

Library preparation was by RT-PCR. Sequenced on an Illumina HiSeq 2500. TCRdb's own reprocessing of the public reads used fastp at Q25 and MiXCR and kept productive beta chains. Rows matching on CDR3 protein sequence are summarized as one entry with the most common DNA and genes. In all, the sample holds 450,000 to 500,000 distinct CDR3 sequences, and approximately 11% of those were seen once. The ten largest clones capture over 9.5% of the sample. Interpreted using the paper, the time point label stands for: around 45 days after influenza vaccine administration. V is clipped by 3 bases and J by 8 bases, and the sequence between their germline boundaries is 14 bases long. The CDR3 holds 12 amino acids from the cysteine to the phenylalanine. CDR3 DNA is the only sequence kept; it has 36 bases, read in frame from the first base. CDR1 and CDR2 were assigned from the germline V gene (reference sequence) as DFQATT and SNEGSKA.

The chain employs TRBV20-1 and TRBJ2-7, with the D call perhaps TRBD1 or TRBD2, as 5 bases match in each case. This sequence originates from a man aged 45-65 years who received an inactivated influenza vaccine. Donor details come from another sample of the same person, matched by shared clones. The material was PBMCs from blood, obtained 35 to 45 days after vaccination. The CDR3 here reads CSARLVGVQQYF. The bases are TGCAGTGCTAGGTTGGTGGGGGTGCAGCAGTACTTC.